This TCR beta chain comes out of a study of shared clonotypes between healthy human individuals. Comments on this clone: No antigen is known for it.

Regarding the study as a whole: Larger richness was generally estimated for naive than memory subsets.

Trimming took 1 base from V and 1 from J; bases not matched to a gene: 5. The CDR3 runs 16 residues. Germline V gives CDR1 SGHDT, CDR2 YYEEEE. Only in-frame clones appear in the TCRdb table, and some are missing; sequencing was by immunoSEQ multiplex PCR. The table has roughly 2.5 million clones, roughly nine tenths seen once; the top ten hold 0.13% to 0.15%. Sample: naive CD4+ T cells sorted from blood. Subset described: CD45RA+ positively selected. The chain joins TRBV5-6 to TRBJ2-3; 8 positions agree with TRBD2. The TCR was taken from a man aged 18 to 30 in good health. The CDR3, as DNA: TGTGCCAGCAGCTTGCCCCCAGCGGGGGGCACAGATACGCAGTATTTT. Protein: CASSLPPAGGTDTQYF.